This TCR beta chain is drawn from a study of cytomegalovirus exposure and HLA in healthy donors. The V gene's germline CDR1 is MNHEY and CDR2 SMNVEV (reference sequence). The CDR3 runs to 14 residues. Trimming stripped 5 bases from V and 3 bases from J, with 13 bases between. A remark on this clone: Its antigen is not known.

Regarding the study as a whole: The dataset shows that most TCR sequences were rare, while some public TCRs occurred in many donors. The study listed some 160 cytomegalovirus-associated TCR beta chains.

Vbeta (60) and Jbeta (13) primers were used in the PCR. TCRdb's copy holds only in-frame clones and misses some; the assay was immunoSEQ multiplex PCR. This table has 99,000 or so clones, about 80% appearing once. The receptor comes from a male donor in good health and CMV-seropositive. The chain links TRBV27 to TRBJ2-5, with D perhaps matching TRBD1 (5 bases). Sequenced: PBMCs. The CDR3: CASSLRQQKETQYF. The DNA for the CDR3 is TGTGCCAGCAGTCTACGACAGCAAAAAGAGACCCAGTACTTC.